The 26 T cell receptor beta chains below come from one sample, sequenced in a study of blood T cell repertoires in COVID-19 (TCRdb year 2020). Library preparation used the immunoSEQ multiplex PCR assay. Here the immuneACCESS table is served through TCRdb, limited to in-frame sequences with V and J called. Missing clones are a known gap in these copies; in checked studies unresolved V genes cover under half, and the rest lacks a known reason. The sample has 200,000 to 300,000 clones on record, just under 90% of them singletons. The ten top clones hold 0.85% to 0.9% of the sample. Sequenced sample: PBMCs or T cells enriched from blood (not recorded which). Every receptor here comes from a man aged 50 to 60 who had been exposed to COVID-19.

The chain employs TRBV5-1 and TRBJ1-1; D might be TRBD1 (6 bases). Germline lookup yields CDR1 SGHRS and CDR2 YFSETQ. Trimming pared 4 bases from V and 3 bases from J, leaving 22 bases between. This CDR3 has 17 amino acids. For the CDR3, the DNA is TGCGCCAGCAGCCGTTCGCCGGGGGGGCGCTTGGACACTGAAGCTTTCTTT. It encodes CASSRSPGGRLDTEAFF. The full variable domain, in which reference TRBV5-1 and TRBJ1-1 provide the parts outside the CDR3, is KAGVTQTPRYLIKTRGQQVTLSCSPISGHRSVSWYQQTPGQGLQFLFEYFSETQRNKGNFPGRFSGRQFSNSRSEMNVSTLELGDSALYLCASSRSPGGRLDTEAFFGQGTRLTVV.

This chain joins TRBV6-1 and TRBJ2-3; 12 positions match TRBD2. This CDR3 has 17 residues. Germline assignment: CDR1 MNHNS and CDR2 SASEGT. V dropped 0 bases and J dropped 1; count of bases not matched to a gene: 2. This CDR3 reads CASSEARTSGGTDTQYF. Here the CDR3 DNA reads TGTGCCAGCAGTGAAGCGAGGACTAGCGGGGGCACAGATACGCAGTATTTT.

CDR3 in DNA: TGTGCCAGCAGTTACTCGGGAAGGGGTTTCCAAGAGACCCAGTACTTC. Protein: CASSYSGRGFQETQYF. This chain connects TRBV6-5 to TRBJ2-5; TRBD1 might be the D (5 bases). CDR3 length: 16 amino acids. Germline V lookup: CDR1 MNHEY, CDR2 SVGAGI. The ends were cut back, 0 bases at V and 1 base at J, with 12 bases in the middle.

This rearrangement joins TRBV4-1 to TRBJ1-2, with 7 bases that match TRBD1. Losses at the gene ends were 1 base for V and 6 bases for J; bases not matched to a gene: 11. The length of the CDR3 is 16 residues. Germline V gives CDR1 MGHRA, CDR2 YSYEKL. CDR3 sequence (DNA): TGCGCCAGCAGCCAAGTGTCGGGACAGAAAGCAGATGGCTACACCTTC. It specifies CASSQVSGQKADGYTF.

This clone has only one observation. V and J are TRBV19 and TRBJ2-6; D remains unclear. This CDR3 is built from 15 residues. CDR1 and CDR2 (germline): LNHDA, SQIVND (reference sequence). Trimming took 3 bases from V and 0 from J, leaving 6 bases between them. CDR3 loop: CASSIEVSGANVLTF. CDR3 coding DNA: TGTGCCAGTAGTATCGAGGTCTCTGGGGCCAACGTCCTGACTTTC.

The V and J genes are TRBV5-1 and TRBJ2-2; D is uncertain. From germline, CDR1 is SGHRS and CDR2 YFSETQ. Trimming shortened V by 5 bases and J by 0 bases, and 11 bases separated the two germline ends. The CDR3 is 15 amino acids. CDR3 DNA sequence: TGCGCCAGCAGGCCAGCCGCGGCGAACACCGGGGAGCTGTTTTTT. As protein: CASRPAAANTGELFF.

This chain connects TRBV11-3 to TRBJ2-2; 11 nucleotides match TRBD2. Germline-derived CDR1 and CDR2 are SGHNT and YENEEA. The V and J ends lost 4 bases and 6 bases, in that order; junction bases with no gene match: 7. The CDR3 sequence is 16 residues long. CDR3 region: CASSSRSGLAAGELFF. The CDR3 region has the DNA TGTGCCAGCAGCTCACGATCGGGACTAGCGGCCGGGGAGCTGTTTTTT.

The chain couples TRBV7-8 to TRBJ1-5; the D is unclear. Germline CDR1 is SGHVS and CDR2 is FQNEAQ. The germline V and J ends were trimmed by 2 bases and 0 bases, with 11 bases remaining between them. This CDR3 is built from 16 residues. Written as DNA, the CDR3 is TGTGCCAGCAGCTTAAACTTATATCATAGCAATCAGCCCCAGCATTTT. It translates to CASSLNLYHSNQPQHF.

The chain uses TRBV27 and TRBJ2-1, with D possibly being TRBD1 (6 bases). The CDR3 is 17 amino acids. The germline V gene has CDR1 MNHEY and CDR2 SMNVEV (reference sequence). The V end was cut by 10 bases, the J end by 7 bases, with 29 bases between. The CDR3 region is CATTFGGASRRRNEQFF. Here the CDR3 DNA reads TGTGCCACTACTTTTGGGGGCGCGTCACGTCGTCGGAATGAGCAGTTCTTC.

DNA for the CDR3: TGCGCCAGCAGCTTGGGGGGGATCGGGAGGTCACCCCTCCACTTT. Its translation is CASSLGGIGRSPLHF. The J gene is TRBJ1-6, the V gene TRBV5-1; a possible D gene is TRBD1 (5 bases). The CDR3 consists of 15 residues. V dropped 0 bases and J dropped 10 bases, with 14 bases sitting between them. Germline-derived CDR1 and CDR2 are SGHRS and YFSETQ.

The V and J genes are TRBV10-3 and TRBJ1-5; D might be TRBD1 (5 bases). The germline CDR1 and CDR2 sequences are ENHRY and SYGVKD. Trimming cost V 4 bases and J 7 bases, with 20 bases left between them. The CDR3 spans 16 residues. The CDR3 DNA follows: TGTGCCATCAGTGTCGACGAGCGGGGGGGAGTCCAGCCCCAGCATTTT. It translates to CAISVDERGGVQPQHF.

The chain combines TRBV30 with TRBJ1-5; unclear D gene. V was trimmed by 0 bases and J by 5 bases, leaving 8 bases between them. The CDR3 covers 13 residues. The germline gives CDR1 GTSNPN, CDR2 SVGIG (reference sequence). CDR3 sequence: CAWSVLWDQPQHF. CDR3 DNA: TGTGCCTGGAGTGTACTATGGGATCAGCCCCAGCATTTT.

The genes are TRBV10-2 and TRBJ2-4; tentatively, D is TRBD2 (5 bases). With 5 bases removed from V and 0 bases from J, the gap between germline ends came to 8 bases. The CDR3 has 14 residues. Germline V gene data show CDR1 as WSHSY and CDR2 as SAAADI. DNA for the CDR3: TGCGCCAGCAGTCTCCGGGGAGCCAAAAACATTCAGTACTTC. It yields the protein CASSLRGAKNIQYF.

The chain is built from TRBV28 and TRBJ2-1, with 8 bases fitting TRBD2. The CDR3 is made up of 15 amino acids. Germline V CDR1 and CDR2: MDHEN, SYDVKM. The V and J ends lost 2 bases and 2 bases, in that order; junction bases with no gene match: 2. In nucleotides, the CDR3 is TGTGCCAGCAGTTTAGCGGGGGGCGCCTACAATGAGCAGTTCTTC. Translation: CASSLAGGAYNEQFF.

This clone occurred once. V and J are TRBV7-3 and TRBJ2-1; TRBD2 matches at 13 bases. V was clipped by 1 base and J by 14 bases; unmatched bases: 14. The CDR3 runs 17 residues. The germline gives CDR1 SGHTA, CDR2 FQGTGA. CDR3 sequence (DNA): TGTGCCAGCAGCTTAAGGCCTCCGGGACTAGCGGGAAAGCCTAAGTTCTTC. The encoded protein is CASSLRPPGLAGKPKFF.

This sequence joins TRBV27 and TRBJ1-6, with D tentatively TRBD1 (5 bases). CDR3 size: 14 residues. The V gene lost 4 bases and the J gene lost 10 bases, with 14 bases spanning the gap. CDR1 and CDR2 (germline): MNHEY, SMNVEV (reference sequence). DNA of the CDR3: TGTGCCAGCAGTTACCCAGGGTACGGATCACCCCTCCACTTT. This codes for CASSYPGYGSPLHF.

The CDR3 DNA reads TGCGCCAGCAGCTTGGTGGCAGGGATAACGAACACTGAAGCTTTCTTT. Translating it yields CASSLVAGITNTEAFF. The chain has TRBV5-1 and TRBJ1-1, with D possibly matching TRBD1 (5 bases). Deletions cut 0 bases from V and 1 base from J, with 13 bases between. Germline CDR1 is SGHRS and CDR2 is YFSETQ. This CDR3 has 16 residues.

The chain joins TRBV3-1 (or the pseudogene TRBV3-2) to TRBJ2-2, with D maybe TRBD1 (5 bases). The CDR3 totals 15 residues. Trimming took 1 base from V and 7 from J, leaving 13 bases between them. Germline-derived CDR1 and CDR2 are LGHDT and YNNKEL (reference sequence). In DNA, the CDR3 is TGTGCCAGCAGCCAAGGGGTTCATAGGGGCGGGGAGCTGTTTTTT. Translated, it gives CASSQGVHRGGELFF.

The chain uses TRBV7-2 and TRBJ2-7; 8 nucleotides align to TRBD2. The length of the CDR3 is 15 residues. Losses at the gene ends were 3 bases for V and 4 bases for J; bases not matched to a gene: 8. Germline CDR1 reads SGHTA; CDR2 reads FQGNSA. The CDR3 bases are TGTGCCAGCAGCTTCACACCGGGGGGGCGTTACGAGCAGTACTTC. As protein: CASSFTPGGRYEQYF.

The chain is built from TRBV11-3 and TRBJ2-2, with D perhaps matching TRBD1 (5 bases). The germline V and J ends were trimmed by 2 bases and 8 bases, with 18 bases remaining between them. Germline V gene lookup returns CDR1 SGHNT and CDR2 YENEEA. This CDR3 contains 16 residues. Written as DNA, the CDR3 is TGTGCCAGCAGCTTAAGGGGCAGCGCGAGCAGGGGGGAGCTGTTTTTT. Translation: CASSLRGSASRGELFF.

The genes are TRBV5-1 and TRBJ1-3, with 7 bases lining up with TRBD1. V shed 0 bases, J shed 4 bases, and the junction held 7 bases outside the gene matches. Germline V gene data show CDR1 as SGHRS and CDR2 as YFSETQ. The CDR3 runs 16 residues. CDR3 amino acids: CASSLGGQIYGNTIYF. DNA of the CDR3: TGCGCCAGCAGCTTGGGGGGACAGATCTACGGAAACACCATATATTTT.

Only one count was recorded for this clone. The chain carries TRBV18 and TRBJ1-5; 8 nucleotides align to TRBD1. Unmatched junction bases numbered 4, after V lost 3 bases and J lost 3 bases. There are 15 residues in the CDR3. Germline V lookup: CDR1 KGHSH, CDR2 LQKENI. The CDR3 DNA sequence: TGTGCCAGCTCACCGGACAGGGCGAACAATCAGCCCCAGCATTTT. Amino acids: CASSPDRANNQPQHF.

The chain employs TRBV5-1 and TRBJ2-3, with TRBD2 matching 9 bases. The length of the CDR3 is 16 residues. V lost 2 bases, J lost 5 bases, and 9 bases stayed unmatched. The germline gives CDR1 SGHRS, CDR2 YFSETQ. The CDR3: CASSFLAGTAGDTQYF. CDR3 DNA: TGCGCCAGCAGCTTCCTAGCGGGAACTGCAGGAGATACGCAGTATTTT. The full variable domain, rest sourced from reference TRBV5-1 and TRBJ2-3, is KAGVTQTPRYLIKTRGQQVTLSCSPISGHRSVSWYQQTPGQGLQFLFEYFSETQRNKGNFPGRFSGRQFSNSRSEMNVSTLELGDSALYLCASSFLAGTAGDTQYFGPGTRLTVL.

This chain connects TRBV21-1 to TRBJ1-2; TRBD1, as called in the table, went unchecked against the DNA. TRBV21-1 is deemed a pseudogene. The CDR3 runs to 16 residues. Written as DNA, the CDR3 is TGTGCCAGCAGCAAAGGCGGAGACAGGACCTACTATGGCTACACCTTC. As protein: CASSKGGDRTYYGYTF.

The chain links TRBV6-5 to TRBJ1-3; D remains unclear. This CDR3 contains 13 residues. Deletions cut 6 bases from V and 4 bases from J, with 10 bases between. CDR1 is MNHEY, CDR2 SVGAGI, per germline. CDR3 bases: TGTGCCAGCAGGAAGACAAGCGGAAACACCATATATTTT. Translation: CASRKTSGNTIYF.

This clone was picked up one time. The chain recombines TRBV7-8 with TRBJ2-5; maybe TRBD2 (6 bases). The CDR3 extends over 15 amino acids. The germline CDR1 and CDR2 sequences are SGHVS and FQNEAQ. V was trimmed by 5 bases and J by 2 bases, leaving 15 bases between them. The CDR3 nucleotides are TGTGCCAGCAGCCGCCTTGGTGCGGGGCAAGAGACCCAGTACTTC. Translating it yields CASSRLGAGQETQYF.